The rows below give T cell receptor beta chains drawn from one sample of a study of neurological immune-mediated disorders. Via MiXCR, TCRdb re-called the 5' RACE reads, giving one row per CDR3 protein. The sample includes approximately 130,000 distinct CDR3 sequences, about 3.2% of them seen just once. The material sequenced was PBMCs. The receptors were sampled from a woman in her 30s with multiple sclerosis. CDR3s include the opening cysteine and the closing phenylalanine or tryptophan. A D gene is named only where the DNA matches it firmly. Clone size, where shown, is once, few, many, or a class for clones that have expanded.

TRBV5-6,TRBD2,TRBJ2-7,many,TGTGCCAGCAACAGACGGGGGGACTACACCTACGAGCAGTACTTC,CASNRRGDYTYEQYF
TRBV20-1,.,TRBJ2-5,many,TGCAGTGCAATCTCTAGGGACACCGGGCTAGTGACCCAGTACTTC,CSAISRDTGLVTQYF
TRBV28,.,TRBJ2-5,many,TGTGCCAGCAGTCCCGGGGTTAAGGGCCAAGAGACCCAGTACTTC,CASSPGVKGQETQYF
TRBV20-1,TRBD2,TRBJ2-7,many,TGCAGTGCTGAACTAGCGGGAGAGTCCTACGAGCAGTACTTC,CSAELAGESYEQYF
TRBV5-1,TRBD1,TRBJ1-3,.,TGCGCCAGCAGCGTGGACAGGGGGCCAGGAAACACCATATATTTT,CASSVDRGPGNTIYF
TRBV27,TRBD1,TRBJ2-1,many,TGTGCCAGCAGTTTAAGAGGGGGCCGGACGAATGAGCAGTTCTTC,CASSLRGGRTNEQFF
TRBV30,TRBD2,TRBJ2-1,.,TGTGTCTGGAGCGGGGGACTAGCGGGATATGAGCAGTTCTTC,CVWSGGLAGYEQFF
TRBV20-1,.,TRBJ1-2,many,TGCAGTGCTATGGTGGGGAACGAAAGGTACACCTTC,CSAMVGNERYTF
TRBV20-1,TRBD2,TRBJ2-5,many,TGCAGTGCTAGTTGGTCGGGGGGGGTGGAGGAGACCCAGTACTTC,CSASWSGGVEETQYF
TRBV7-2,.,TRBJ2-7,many,TGTGCCAGCAGCCCGAGTTCGCCTTACGAGCAGTACTTC,CASSPSSPYEQYF
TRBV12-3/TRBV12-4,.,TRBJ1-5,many,TGTGCCAGCACCTACAGCCACAATCAGCCCCAGCATTTT,CASTYSHNQPQHF